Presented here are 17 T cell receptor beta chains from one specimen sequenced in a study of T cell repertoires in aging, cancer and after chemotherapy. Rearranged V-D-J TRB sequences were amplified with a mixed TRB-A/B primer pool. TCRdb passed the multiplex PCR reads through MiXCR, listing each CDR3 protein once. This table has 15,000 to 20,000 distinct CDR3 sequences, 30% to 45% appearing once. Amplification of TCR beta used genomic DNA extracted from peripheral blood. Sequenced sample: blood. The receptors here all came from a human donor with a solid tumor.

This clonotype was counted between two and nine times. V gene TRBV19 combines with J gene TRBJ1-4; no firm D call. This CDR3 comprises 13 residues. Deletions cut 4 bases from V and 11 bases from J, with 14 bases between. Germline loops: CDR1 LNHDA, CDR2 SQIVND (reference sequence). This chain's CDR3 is CASSTRPPWKLFF. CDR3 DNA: TGTGCCAGTAGTACACGGCCCCCTTGGAAACTGTTTTTT. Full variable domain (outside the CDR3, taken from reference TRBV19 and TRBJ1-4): DGGITQSPKYLFRKEGQNVTLSCEQNLNHDAMYWYRQDPGQGLRLIYYSQIVNDFQKGDIAEGYSVSREKKESFPLTVTSAQKNPTAFYLCASSTRPPWKLFFGSGTQLSVL.

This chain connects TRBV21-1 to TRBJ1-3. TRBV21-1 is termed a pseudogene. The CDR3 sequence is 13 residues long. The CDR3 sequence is CASSTMIRGTIYF. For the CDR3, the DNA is TGTGCCAGCAGCACCATGATCAGAGGCACCATATATTTT.

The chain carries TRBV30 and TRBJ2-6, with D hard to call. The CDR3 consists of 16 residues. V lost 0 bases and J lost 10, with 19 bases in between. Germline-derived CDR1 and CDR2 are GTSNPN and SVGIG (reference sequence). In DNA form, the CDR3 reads TGTGCCTGGAGTGTGACGGCTTACTCTGGGGTTAACGTCCTGACTTTC. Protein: CAWSVTAYSGVNVLTF.

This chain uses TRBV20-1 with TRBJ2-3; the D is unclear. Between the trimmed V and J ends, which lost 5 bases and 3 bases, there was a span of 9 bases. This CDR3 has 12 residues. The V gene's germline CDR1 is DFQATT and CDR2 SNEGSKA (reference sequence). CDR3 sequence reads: CSAPLATDTQYF. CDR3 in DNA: TGCAGTGCTCCCCTCGCGACAGATACGCAGTATTTT.

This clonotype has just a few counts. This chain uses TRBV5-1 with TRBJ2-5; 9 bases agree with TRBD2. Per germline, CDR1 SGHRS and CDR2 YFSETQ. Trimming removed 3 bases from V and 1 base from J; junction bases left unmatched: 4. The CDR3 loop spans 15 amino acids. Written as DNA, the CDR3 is TGCGCCAGCAGCTCTCTAGCGGGACCCCAAGAGACCCAGTACTTC. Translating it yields CASSSLAGPQETQYF.

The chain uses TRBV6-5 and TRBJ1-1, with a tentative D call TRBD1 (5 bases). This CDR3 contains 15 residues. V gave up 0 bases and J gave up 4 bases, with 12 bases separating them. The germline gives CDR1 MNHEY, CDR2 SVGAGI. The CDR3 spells CASSYSAGTATEAFF. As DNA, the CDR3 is TGTGCCAGCAGTTACTCGGCAGGGACGGCCACTGAAGCTTTCTTT.

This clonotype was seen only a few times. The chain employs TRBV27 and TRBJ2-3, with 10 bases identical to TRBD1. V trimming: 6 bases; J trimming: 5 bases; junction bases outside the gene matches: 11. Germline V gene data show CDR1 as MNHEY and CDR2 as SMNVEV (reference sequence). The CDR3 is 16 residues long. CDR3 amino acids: CASRRTGQGRGDTQYF. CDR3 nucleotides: TGTGCCAGCAGACGTACGGGACAGGGGCGGGGAGATACGCAGTATTTT.

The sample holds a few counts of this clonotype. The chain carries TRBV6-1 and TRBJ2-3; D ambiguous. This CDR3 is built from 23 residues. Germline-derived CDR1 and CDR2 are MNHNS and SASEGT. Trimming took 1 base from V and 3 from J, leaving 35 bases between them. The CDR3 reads CASSEVGIQSIFLEYGRTDTQYF. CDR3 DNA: TGTGCCAGCAGTGAAGTTGGCATTCAGTCCATCTTCCTAGAATACGGACGAACAGATACGCAGTATTTT.

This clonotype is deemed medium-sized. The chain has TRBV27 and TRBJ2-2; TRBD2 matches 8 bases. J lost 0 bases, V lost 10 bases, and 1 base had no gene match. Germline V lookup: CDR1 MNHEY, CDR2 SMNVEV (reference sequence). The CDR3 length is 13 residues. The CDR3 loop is CATAGANTGELFF. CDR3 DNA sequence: TGTGCCACAGCGGGAGCGAACACCGGGGAGCTGTTTTTT.

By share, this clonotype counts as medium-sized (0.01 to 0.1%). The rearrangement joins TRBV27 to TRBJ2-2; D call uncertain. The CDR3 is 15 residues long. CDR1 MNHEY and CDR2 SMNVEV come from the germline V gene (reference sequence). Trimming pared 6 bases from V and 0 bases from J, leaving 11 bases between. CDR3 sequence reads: CASSPTAANTGELFF. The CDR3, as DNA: TGTGCCAGCAGCCCGACTGCCGCGAACACCGGGGAGCTGTTTTTT.

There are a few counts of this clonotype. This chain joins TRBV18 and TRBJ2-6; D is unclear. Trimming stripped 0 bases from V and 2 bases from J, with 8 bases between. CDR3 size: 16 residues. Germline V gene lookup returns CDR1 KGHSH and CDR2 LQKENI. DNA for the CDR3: TGTGCCAGCTCACCACCGAGCAGAGCTGGGGCCAACGTCCTGACTTTC. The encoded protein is CASSPPSRAGANVLTF.

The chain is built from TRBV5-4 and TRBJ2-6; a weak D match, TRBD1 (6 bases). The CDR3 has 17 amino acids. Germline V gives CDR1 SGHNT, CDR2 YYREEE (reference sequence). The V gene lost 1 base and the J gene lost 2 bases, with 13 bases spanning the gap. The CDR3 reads CASSLKDRNTGANVLTF. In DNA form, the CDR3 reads TGTGCCAGCAGCTTGAAAGACAGGAACACTGGGGCCAACGTCCTGACTTTC.

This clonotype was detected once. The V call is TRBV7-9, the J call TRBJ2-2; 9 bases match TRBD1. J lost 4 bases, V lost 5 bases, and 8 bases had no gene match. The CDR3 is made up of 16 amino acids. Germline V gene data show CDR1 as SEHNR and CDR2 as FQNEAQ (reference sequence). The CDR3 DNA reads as TGTGCCAGCAGCGACCTTGGACAGGGGAGCACCGGGGAGCTGTTTTTT. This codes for CASSDLGQGSTGELFF. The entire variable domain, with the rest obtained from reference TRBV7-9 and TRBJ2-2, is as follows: DTGVSQNPRHKITKRGQNVTFRCDPISEHNRLYWYRQTLGQGPEFLTYFQNEAQLEKSRLLSDRFSAERPKGSFSTLEIQRTEQGDSAMYLCASSDLGQGSTGELFFGEGSRLTVL.

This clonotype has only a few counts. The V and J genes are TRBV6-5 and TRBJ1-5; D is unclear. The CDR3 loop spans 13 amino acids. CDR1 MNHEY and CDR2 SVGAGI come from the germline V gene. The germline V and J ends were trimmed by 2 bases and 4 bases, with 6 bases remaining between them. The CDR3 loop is CASSYGVNQPQHF. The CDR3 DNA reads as TGTGCCAGCAGTTACGGGGTGAATCAGCCCCAGCATTTT.

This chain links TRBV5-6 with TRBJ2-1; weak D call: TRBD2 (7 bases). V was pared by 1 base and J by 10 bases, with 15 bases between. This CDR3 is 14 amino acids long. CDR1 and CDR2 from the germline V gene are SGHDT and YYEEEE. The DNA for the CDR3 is TGTGCCAGCAGCTTGTTTCGGGGGGCCGGCGAGCAGTTCTTC. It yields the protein CASSLFRGAGEQFF.

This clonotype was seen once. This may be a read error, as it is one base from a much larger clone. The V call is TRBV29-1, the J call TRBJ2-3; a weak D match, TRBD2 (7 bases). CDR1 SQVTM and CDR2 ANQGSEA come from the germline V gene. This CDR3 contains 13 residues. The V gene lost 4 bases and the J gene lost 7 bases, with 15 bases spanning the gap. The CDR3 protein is CSVVGGGRYTQYF. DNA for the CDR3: TGCAGCGTTGTGGGGGGGGGCCGATATACGCAGTATTTT.

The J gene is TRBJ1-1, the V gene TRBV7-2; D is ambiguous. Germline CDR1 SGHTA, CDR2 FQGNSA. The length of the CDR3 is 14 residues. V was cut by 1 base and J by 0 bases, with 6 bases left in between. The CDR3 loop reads CASSLGNMNTEAFF. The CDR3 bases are TGTGCCAGCAGCTTAGGTAACATGAACACTGAAGCTTTCTTT.